The 29 T cell receptor beta chains below all came from one sample that was sequenced in a study of CD8 T cells in Susac syndrome. Reverse transcription of about 0.5 to 1 ug RNA used random hexamers. Via MiXCR, TCRdb re-called the immunoSEQ multiplex PCR reads, giving one row per CDR3 protein. Found here are about 130,000 distinct CDR3 sequences, roughly 95% of them singletons; the top ten hold roughly 0.11%. Specimen: CD4+ T cells from PBMCs. These receptors all stem from a human donor in good health.

The chain combines TRBV15 with TRBJ2-3; the match to TRBD2 covers 13 bases. Germline-derived CDR1 and CDR2 are LNHNV and YYDKDF (reference sequence). The CDR3 runs 17 residues. Unmatched junction bases numbered 12, after V lost 5 bases and J lost 7 bases. The CDR3 DNA sequence: TGTGCCACCAGCGGGAGGACTAGCGGGAGAAGAGGGAATACGCAGTATTTT. It encodes CATSGRTSGRRGNTQYF.

V is TRBV3-1 and J is TRBJ2-5, with D possibly TRBD1 on 6 matching bases. The V end lost 4 bases, the J end lost 7 bases, and 10 bases lay between the germline ends. CDR1 is LGHDT and CDR2 is YNNKEL in the germline V gene (reference sequence). The length of the CDR3 is 12 residues. As DNA, the CDR3 is TGTGCCAGCAGCCGTACAGGGCGGACCCAGTACTTC. Encoded protein: CASSRTGRTQYF.

This chain joins TRBV14 and TRBJ2-2, with 7 bases matching TRBD1. This CDR3 region has 17 residues. The germline gives CDR1 SGHDN, CDR2 FVKESK. The V gene end was trimmed by 3 bases and the J gene end by 0 bases; junction bases not matched to a gene: 7. CDR3 nucleotide sequence: TGTGCCAGCAGCCACCGAATTACAGGGGCGAACACCGGGGAGCTGTTTTTT. Protein: CASSHRITGANTGELFF.

This clonotype showed up just a few times. The chain couples TRBV7-9 to TRBJ2-5; 10 bases align to TRBD1. The CDR3 runs to 13 residues. With V trimmed by 5 bases and J by 5 bases, 2 bases remained unmatched. Per the germline V gene, CDR1 is SEHNR and CDR2 is FQNEAQ (reference sequence). The DNA for the CDR3 is TGTGCCAGCAGCCGGGGACAGGGGGAGACCCAGTACTTC. Its translation is CASSRGQGETQYF.

The V call is TRBV15, the J call TRBJ2-4; D possibly corresponds to TRBD1 (6 bases). V was shortened by 4 bases and J by 6 bases, with 10 bases between the two germline ends. This CDR3 comprises 13 residues. Looked up from germline, CDR1 is LNHNV and CDR2 is YYDKDF (reference sequence). The CDR3 nucleotides are TGTGCCACCAGCACAGGGGAGAGAAACATTCAGTACTTC. Encoded protein: CATSTGERNIQYF.

The chain couples TRBV2 to TRBJ1-2; tentative D call: TRBD1 (5 bases). Trimming shortened V by 4 bases and J by 4 bases, and 13 bases separated the two germline ends. Germline V gives CDR1 SNHLY, CDR2 FYNNEI. The CDR3 is 14 amino acids. In nucleotides, the CDR3 is TGTGCCAGCAGTGGCGGGGGGAGCGGCTATGGCTACACCTTC. It codes for CASSGGGSGYGYTF.

The gene calls are TRBV7-9 and TRBJ1-5, with TRBD1 matching 8 bases. The CDR3 extends over 15 amino acids. Germline CDR1 and CDR2: SEHNR and FQNEAQ (reference sequence). J lost 3 bases, V lost 6 bases, and 7 bases had no gene match. The CDR3: CASSPGQGDNQPQHF. The DNA for the CDR3 is TGTGCCAGCAGTCCTGGACAGGGTGACAATCAGCCCCAGCATTTT. The whole variable domain, filled in from reference TRBV7-9 and TRBJ1-5, reads DTGVSQNPRHKITKRGQNVTFRCDPISEHNRLYWYRQTLGQGPEFLTYFQNEAQLEKSRLLSDRFSAERPKGSFSTLEIQRTEQGDSAMYLCASSPGQGDNQPQHFGDGTRLSIL.

This rearrangement joins TRBV7-9 to TRBJ1-1; 7 positions agree with TRBD1. The CDR3 is 14 residues long. The trim removed 9 bases at V and 5 bases at J, leaving 12 bases unmatched. Germline CDR1 and CDR2: SEHNR and FQNEAQ (reference sequence). The CDR3 sequence: CASYTTGAGTEAFF. In nucleotides, the CDR3 is TGTGCCAGTTATACCACAGGGGCAGGGACTGAAGCTTTCTTT.

The chain is built from TRBV29-1 and TRBJ2-3, with D uncertain. The V end was cut by 4 bases, the J end by 0 bases, with 11 bases between. The germline V gene has CDR1 SQVTM and CDR2 ANQGSEA. There are 14 residues in the CDR3. The CDR3 loop is CSVGPTTSTDTQYF. The CDR3 DNA reads TGCAGCGTTGGGCCCACTACTAGCACAGATACGCAGTATTTT.

The chain uses TRBV3-1 and TRBJ2-7, with 8 bases matching TRBD2. CDR3 size: 14 residues. Germline V gene sequence: CDR1 LGHDT, CDR2 YNNKEL (reference sequence). V was pared by 2 bases and J by 6 bases, with 6 bases of the junction left unmatched. This CDR3 is CASSQSASGREQYF. The DNA of the CDR3 is TGTGCCAGCAGCCAATCCGCTAGCGGGCGCGAGCAGTACTTC.

The count of this clonotype is one. The CDR3 DNA follows: TGCGCCAGCAGCCAGGACGATATTCAGTACTTC. Its translation: CASSQDDIQYF. The gene calls are TRBV5-1 and TRBJ2-4; D ambiguous. The CDR3 spans 11 residues. Per the germline V gene, CDR1 is SGHRS and CDR2 is YFSETQ. V lost 4 bases and J lost 10, with 9 bases in between.

The gene calls are TRBV3-1 and TRBJ2-2; tentatively, D is TRBD1 (6 bases). Germline V gives CDR1 LGHDT, CDR2 YNNKEL (reference sequence). Between the trimmed V and J ends, which lost 4 bases and 6 bases, there was a span of 18 bases. This CDR3 spans 16 amino acids. CDR3 nucleotides: TGTGCCAGCAGCCGCCTCGGACAGCGAAACGCCGGGGAGCTGTTTTTT. Translated: CASSRLGQRNAGELFF.

The chain is built from TRBV5-6 and TRBJ2-7; no clear D. The CDR3 contains 14 residues. CDR1 is SGHDT, CDR2 YYEEEE, per germline. The V gene lost 2 bases and the J gene lost 0 bases, with 9 bases spanning the gap. The DNA of the CDR3 is TGTGCCAGCAGCTTTGACCCGAGCTCCTACGAGCAGTACTTC. This sequence encodes CASSFDPSSYEQYF.

The chain joins TRBV14 to TRBJ1-1; 8 positions agree with TRBD1. The V gene's germline CDR1 is SGHDN and CDR2 FVKESK. The CDR3 runs 16 residues. V gave up 0 bases and J gave up 5 bases; unmatched junction bases: 8. CDR3 nucleotide sequence: TGTGCCAGCAGCCAAGAAGGACAGGGTGGCTATACTGAAGCTTTCTTT. Translated, it gives CASSQEGQGGYTEAFF.

This clonotype was recorded once. The chain recombines TRBV6-1 with TRBJ2-7; a weak D match, TRBD1 (6 bases). Germline V gene lookup returns CDR1 MNHNS and CDR2 SASEGT. This CDR3 spans 16 amino acids. The ends were cut back, 7 bases at V and 5 bases at J, with 24 bases in the middle. The CDR3 DNA is TGTGCCAGCAAAGGGGAGCAGGGGAGACTGGAAAACGAGCAGTACTTC. Protein: CASKGEQGRLENEQYF.

V is TRBV7-2 and J is TRBJ2-1, with D perhaps matching TRBD2 (6 bases). This CDR3 contains 17 residues. Trimming cost V 1 base and J 1 base, with 14 bases left between them. Germline CDR1 and CDR2: SGHTA and FQGNSA. CDR3 amino acids: CASSLVGTSRSYNEQFF. CDR3 bases: TGTGCCAGCAGCTTAGTTGGGACTTCGAGGTCCTACAATGAGCAGTTCTTC.

The chain combines TRBV18 with TRBJ1-5; possibly TRBD1 for D (6 bases). Trimming left V 4 bases short and J 0 bases short, with 7 bases between. CDR1 is KGHSH, CDR2 LQKENI, per germline. The CDR3 is 14 residues long. CDR3 bases: TGTGCCAGCTCACAGGGGGATAGCAATCAGCCCCAGCATTTT. Amino acid sequence: CASSQGDSNQPQHF. Full variable domain (outside the CDR3, taken from reference TRBV18 and TRBJ1-5): NAGVMQNPRHLVRRRGQEARLRCSPMKGHSHVYWYRQLPEEGLKFMVYLQKENIIDESGMPKERFSAEFPKEGPSILRIQQVVRGDSAAYFCASSQGDSNQPQHFGDGTRLSIL.

This sequence joins TRBV15 and TRBJ2-3, with D perhaps matching TRBD1 or TRBD2 (5 bases each). The CDR3 contains 14 residues. V was clipped by 1 base and J by 2 bases, with 7 bases between them. From germline, CDR1 is LNHNV and CDR2 YYDKDF (reference sequence). In DNA form, the CDR3 reads TGTGCCACCAGCAGAGGGGGGATCACAGATACGCAGTATTTT. Protein sequence: CATSRGGITDTQYF.

This clonotype was seen only once. V gene TRBV5-1 combines with J gene TRBJ2-3, with 9 bases lining up with TRBD2. The CDR3 runs to 16 residues. Germline V gene lookup returns CDR1 SGHRS and CDR2 YFSETQ. V was pared by 0 bases and J by 2 bases, with 4 bases of the junction left unmatched. The CDR3 region is CASSLVGLAITDTQYF. Written as DNA, the CDR3 is TGCGCCAGCAGCTTGGTGGGACTAGCAATCACAGATACGCAGTATTTT.

The gene calls are TRBV5-1 and TRBJ1-2, with TRBD1 matching 7 bases. This CDR3 has 11 amino acids. V shed 6 bases, J shed 7 bases, and the junction held 3 bases outside the gene matches. Looked up from germline, CDR1 is SGHRS and CDR2 is YFSETQ. CDR3 region: CASTGTAGYTF. For the CDR3, the DNA is TGCGCCAGCACGGGGACAGCTGGCTACACCTTC. The entire variable domain, with the rest obtained from reference TRBV5-1 and TRBJ1-2, is as follows: KAGVTQTPRYLIKTRGQQVTLSCSPISGHRSVSWYQQTPGQGLQFLFEYFSETQRNKGNFPGRFSGRQFSNSRSEMNVSTLELGDSALYLCASTGTAGYTFGSGTRLTVV.

The gene calls are TRBV5-4 and TRBJ2-5, with 7 positions matching TRBD1. V lost 0 bases, J lost 5 bases, and 7 bases stayed unmatched. The CDR3 runs 15 residues. The germline V gene has CDR1 SGHNT and CDR2 YYREEE (reference sequence). This CDR3 is CASSLGRQGTETQYF. The CDR3 nucleotides read TGTGCCAGCAGCTTGGGGCGACAGGGAACGGAGACCCAGTACTTC.

J is TRBJ2-5 and V is TRBV5-1; D ambiguous. V gave up 4 bases and J gave up 5 bases, with 18 bases separating them. This CDR3 is built from 15 residues. In germline, CDR1 is SGHRS, CDR2 YFSETQ. In nucleotides, the CDR3 is TGCGCCAGCAGCCCGAGACTCTACAGTATGGAGACCCAGTACTTC. Protein sequence: CASSPRLYSMETQYF.

V gene TRBV29-1 combines with J gene TRBJ2-1, with 16 bases lining up with TRBD2. Germline values: CDR1 SQVTM, CDR2 ANQGSEA. With 7 bases clipped from V and 0 bases from J, the junction kept 6 bases outside the gene matches. This CDR3 is built from 17 residues. Here the CDR3 reads CSASGLAGGSSYNEQFF. The CDR3 DNA reads as TGCAGCGCCTCGGGACTAGCGGGAGGGAGCTCCTACAATGAGCAGTTCTTC.

The chain combines TRBV3-1 with TRBJ2-1; D possibly corresponds to TRBD2 (6 bases). CDR1 and CDR2 (germline): LGHDT, YNNKEL (reference sequence). This CDR3 has 14 amino acids. Trimming cost V 4 bases and J 7 bases, with 14 bases left between them. The CDR3 sequence: CASSPPGLLNEQFF. The CDR3 DNA sequence: TGTGCCAGCAGCCCTCCGGGACTGTTAAATGAGCAGTTCTTC.

This sequence joins TRBV4-2 and TRBJ2-1; TRBD1 agrees at 8 bases. This CDR3 is built from 19 residues. The V segment lost 0 bases and the J segment 8 bases; nucleotides outside the gene matches: 18. CDR1 LGHNA and CDR2 YNFKEQ come from the germline V gene. The CDR3 loop is CASSQDPFSHRGATDEQFF. DNA of the CDR3: TGTGCCAGCAGCCAAGATCCATTTTCCCACAGGGGGGCCACAGATGAGCAGTTCTTC.

The chain joins TRBV20-1 to TRBJ2-1; 12 nucleotides agree with TRBD2. The V gene end was trimmed by 6 bases and the J gene end by 4 bases; junction bases not matched to a gene: 10. This CDR3 spans 16 amino acids. Germline values: CDR1 DFQATT, CDR2 SNEGSKA (reference sequence). Written as DNA, the CDR3 is TGCAGTGCACTCCGACTAGCGGGAGTGGGGTACAATGAGCAGTTCTTC. This codes for CSALRLAGVGYNEQFF.

The CDR3 region is CASSPDGAGNTIYF. The CDR3 DNA reads as TGTGCCAGCAGTCCCGACGGGGCTGGAAACACCATATATTTT. The chain carries TRBV12-3 or TRBV12-4 and TRBJ1-3, with unresolved D. The CDR3 consists of 14 residues. Trimming cost V 5 bases and J 2 bases, with 10 bases left between them.

In DNA form, the CDR3 reads TGCAGTGCGAGTAACATGGGCGAGCAGTACTTC. The encoded protein is CSASNMGEQYF. The J gene is TRBJ2-7, the V gene TRBV20-1, with D uncertain. This CDR3 has 11 residues. CDR1 DFQATT and CDR2 SNEGSKA come from the germline V gene (reference sequence). V was trimmed by 6 bases and J by 6 bases, leaving 12 bases between them.

J is TRBJ2-1 and V is TRBV6-5; D not resolved. Per germline, CDR1 MNHEY and CDR2 SVGAGI. Trimming stripped 2 bases from V and 8 bases from J, with 16 bases between. This CDR3 is 15 amino acids long. This chain's CDR3 is CASSYREASLDEQFF. The CDR3 DNA follows: TGTGCCAGCAGTTACAGAGAAGCGTCCCTCGATGAGCAGTTCTTC.